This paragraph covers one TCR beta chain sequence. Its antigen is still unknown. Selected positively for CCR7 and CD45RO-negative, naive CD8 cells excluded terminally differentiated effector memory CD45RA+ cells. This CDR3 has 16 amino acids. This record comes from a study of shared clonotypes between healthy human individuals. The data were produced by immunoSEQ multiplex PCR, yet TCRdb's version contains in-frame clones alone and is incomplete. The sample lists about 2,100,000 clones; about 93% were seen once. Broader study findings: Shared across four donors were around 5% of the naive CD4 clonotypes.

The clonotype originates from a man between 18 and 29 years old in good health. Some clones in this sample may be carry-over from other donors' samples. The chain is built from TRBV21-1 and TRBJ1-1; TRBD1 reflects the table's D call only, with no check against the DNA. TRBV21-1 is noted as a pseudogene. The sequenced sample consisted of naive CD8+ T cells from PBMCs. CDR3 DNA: TGTGCCAGCAGAGGGACAGGGAGGTCCCTTGTCACTGAAGCTTTCTTT. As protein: CASRGTGRSLVTEAFF.